This T cell receptor (beta chain) was sequenced in a study of cytomegalovirus exposure and HLA in healthy donors. The V gene end was trimmed by 8 bases and the J gene end by 2 bases; junction bases not matched to a gene: 10. CDR3 length: 15 residues. The germline V gene has CDR1 ENHRY and CDR2 SYGVKD. Primers included in the PCR were 60 Vbeta and 13 Jbeta primers. Assay: immunoSEQ multiplex PCR; the TCRdb copy retains only in-frame clones and omits some. The sample includes tens of thousands of clones, 77% of them seen just once. This receptor was obtained from a woman between 35 and 50 years old in good health and CMV-seropositive. The rearrangement links TRBV10-3 to TRBJ2-3; TRBD2 aligns across 7 bases. What was sequenced was PBMCs. CDR3 protein: CAIGRDEGYTDTQYF. The CDR3 nucleotides are TGTGCCATCGGGAGGGATGAGGGCTACACAGATACGCAGTATTTT.